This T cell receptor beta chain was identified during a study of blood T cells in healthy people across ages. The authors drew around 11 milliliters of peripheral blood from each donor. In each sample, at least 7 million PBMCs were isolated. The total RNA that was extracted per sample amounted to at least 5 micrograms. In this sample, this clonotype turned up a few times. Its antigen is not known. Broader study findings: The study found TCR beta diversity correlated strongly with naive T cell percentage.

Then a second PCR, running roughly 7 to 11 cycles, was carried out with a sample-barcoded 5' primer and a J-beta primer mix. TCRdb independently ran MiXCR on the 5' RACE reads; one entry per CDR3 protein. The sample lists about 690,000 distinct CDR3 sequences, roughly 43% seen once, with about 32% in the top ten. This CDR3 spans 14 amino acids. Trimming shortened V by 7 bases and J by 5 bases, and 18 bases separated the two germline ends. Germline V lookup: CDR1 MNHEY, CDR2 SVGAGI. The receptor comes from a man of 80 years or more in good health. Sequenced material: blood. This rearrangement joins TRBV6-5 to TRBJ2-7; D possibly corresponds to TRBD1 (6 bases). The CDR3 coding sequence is TGTGCCAGCAAAAAAGGGACACAGCGCAACGAGCAGTACTTC. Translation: CASKKGTQRNEQYF.